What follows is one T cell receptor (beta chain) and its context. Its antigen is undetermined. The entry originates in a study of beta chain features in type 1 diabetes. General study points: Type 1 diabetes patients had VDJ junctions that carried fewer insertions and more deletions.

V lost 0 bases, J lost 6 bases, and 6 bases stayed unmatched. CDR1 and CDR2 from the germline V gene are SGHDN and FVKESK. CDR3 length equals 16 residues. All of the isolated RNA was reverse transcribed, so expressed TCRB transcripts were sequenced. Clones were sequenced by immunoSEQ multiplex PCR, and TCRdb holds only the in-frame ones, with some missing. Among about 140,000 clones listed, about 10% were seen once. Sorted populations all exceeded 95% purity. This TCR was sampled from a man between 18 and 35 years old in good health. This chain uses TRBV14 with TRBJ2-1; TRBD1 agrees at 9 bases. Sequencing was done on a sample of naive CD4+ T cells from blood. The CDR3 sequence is CASSQDLGQGFNEQFF. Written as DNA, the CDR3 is TGTGCCAGCAGCCAAGATTTGGGACAGGGCTTCAATGAGCAGTTCTTC.